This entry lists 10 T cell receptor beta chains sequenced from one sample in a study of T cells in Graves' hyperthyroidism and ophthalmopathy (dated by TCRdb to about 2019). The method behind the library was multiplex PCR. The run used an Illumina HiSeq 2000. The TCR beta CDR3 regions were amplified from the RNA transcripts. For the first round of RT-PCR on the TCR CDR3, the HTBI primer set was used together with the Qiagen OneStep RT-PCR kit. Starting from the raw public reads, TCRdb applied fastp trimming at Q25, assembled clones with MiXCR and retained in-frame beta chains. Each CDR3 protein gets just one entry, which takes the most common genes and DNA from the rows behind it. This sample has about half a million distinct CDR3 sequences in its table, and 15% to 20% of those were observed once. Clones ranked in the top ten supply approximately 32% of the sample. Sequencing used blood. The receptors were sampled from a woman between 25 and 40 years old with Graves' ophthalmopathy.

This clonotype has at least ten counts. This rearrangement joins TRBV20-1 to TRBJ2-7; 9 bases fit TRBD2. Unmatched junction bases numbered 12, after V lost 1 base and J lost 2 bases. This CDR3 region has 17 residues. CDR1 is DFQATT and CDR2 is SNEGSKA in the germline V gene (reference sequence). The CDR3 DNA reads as TGCAGTGCTAGAGGCACAACCGGGACTAGCTATCCCTACGAGCAGTACTTC. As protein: CSARGTTGTSYPYEQYF.

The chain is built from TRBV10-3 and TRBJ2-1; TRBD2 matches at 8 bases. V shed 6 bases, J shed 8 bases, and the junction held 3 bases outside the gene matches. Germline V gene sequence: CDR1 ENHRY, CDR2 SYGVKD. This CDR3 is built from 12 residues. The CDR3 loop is CAIRGTRDEQFF. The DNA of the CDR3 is TGTGCCATCAGAGGGACTAGAGATGAGCAGTTCTTC.

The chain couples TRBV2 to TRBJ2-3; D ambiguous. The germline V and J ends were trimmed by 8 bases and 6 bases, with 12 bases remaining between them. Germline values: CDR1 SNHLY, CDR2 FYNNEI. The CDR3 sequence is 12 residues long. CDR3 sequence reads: CASSESLDTQYF. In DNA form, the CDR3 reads TGTGCCAGCTCCGAATCTCTCGATACGCAGTATTTT.

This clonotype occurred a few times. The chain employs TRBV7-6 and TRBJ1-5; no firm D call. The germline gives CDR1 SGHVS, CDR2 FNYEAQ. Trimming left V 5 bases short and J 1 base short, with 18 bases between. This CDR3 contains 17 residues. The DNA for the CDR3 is TGTGCCAGCAGCCCGACCTCGGACCTTTCGAGCAATCAGCCCCAGCATTTT. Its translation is CASSPTSDLSSNQPQHF. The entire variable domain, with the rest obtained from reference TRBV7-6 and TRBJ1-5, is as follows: GAGVSQSPRYKVTKRGQDVALRCDPISGHVSLYWYRQALGQGPEFLTYFNYEAQQDKSGLPNDRFSAERPEGSISTLTIQRTEQRDSAMYRCASSPTSDLSSNQPQHFGDGTRLSIL.

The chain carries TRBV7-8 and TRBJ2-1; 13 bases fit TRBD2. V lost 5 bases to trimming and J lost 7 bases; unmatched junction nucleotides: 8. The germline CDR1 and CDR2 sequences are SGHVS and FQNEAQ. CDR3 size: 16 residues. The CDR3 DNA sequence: TGTGCCAGCAGCCCTCGGACTAGCGGGAGCGGAAATGAGCAGTTCTTC. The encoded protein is CASSPRTSGSGNEQFF.

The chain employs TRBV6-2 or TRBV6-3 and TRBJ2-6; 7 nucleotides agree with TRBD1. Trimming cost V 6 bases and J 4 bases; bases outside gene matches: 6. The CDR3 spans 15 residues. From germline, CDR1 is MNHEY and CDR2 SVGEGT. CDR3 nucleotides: TGTGCCAGCAGGGAGACAGGGTACGGGGCCAACGTCCTGACTTTC. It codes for CASRETGYGANVLTF.

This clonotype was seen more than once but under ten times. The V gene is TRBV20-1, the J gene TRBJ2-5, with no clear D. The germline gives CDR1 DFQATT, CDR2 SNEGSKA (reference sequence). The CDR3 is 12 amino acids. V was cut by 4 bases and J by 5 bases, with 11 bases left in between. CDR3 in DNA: TGCAGTGCTATTGGGGTGGGGGAGACCCAGTACTTC. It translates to CSAIGVGETQYF.

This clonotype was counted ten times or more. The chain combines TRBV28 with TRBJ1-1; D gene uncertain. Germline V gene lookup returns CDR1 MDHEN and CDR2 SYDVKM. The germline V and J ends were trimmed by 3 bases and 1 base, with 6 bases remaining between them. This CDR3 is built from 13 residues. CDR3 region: CASSFYRNTEAFF. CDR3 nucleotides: TGTGCCAGCAGTTTTTACAGGAACACTGAAGCTTTCTTT.

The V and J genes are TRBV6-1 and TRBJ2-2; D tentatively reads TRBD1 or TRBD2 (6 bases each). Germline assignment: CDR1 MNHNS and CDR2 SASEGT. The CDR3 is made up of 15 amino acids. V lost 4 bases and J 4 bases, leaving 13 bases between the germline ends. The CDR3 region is CASSVLQGGTGELFF. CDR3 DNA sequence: TGTGCCAGCAGTGTTCTACAGGGAGGCACCGGGGAGCTGTTTTTT.

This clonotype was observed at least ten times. The CDR3 DNA is TGTGCCAGCAGCTTTGGGCAGGGTTACTCCTACGAGCAGTACTTC. It translates to CASSFGQGYSYEQYF. The rearrangement links TRBV7-2 to TRBJ2-7, with a tentative D call TRBD1 (5 bases). V lost 3 bases and J lost 0, with 12 bases in between. Germline V CDR1 and CDR2: SGHTA, FQGNSA. The CDR3 length is 15 residues.